The rows below give T cell receptor beta chains drawn from one sample of a study of identical twins. TCRdb re-called the 5' RACE reads through MiXCR, storing one row per CDR3 protein. Of about 240,000 distinct CDR3 sequences detected, roughly 12% appear once; the ten largest clones hold about 4%. The same sample was also used in a study of yellow fever vaccine responses in identical twins.

The specimen sequenced was memory (CD45RO+) T cells sorted from blood. The receptors here all came from a woman younger than 35 in good health. The CDR3 runs from the conserved cysteine through the conserved F or W. The order of the fields is D gene, clone size, V gene, CDR3 length, J gene, CDR3 protein, CDR3 DNA. D genes are given only for firm matches. Clone size, where shown, is once, few, many, or a class for clones that have expanded.

NA	many	TRBV24-1	15	TRBJ2-2	CATSAGSGDTGELFF	TGTGCCACCAGTGCGGGTTCCGGCGACACCGGGGAGCTGTTTTTT
TRBD2	NA	TRBV6-2/TRBV6-3	15	TRBJ2-7	CASSPGLAGVGEQYF	TGTGCCAGCAGCCCTGGACTAGCGGGAGTGGGCGAGCAGTACTTC
NA	NA	TRBV9	14	TRBJ2-5	CASSVARTEETQYF	TGTGCCAGCAGCGTAGCACGGACGGAAGAGACCCAGTACTTC
NA	few	TRBV7-9	15	TRBJ2-3	CASSLEGPRGHTQYF	TGTGCCAGCAGCTTAGAGGGACCCCGCGGGCATACGCAGTATTTT
NA	NA	TRBV14	15	TRBJ2-2	CASSQRQGSTGELFF	TGTGCCAGCAGCCAAAGGCAGGGTAGCACCGGGGAGCTGTTTTTT
TRBD2	few	TRBV5-1	17	TRBJ2-5	CASSLRSSGGAQETQYF	TGCGCCAGCAGCTTGAGGTCTAGCGGGGGGGCCCAAGAGACCCAGTACTTC
TRBD2	NA	TRBV6-1	15	TRBJ2-7	CASSSYGRRANEQYF	TGTGCCAGCAGCAGCTACGGGAGGCGGGCAAACGAGCAGTACTTC
NA	many	TRBV6-5	16	TRBJ2-2	CASSYPRGQGTGELFF	TGTGCCAGCAGTTACCCTCGGGGTCAGGGAACCGGGGAGCTGTTTTTT
NA	NA	TRBV7-2	17	TRBJ2-3	CASSLRQGQTSTDTQYF	TGTGCCAGCAGCTTAAGGCAGGGTCAGACTAGCACAGATACGCAGTATTTT
TRBD1	NA	TRBV7-2	15	TRBJ2-5	CASSFRGQRGETQYF	TGTGCCAGCAGCTTCAGGGGACAGAGGGGAGAGACCCAGTACTTC
NA	NA	TRBV4-2	15	TRBJ2-2	CASSQTSPGGGELFF	TGTGCCAGCAGCCAAACTAGCCCTGGAGGAGGGGAGCTGTTTTTT
NA	many	TRBV5-6	13	TRBJ2-3	CASSWLGTDTQYF	TGTGCCAGCAGCTGGCTGGGAACAGATACGCAGTATTTT
TRBD1	many	TRBV20-1	13	TRBJ2-4	CSASLDRGNIQYF	TGCAGTGCTAGCCTGGACAGGGGGAACATTCAGTACTTC
NA	NA	TRBV29-1	12	TRBJ2-7	CSVDHVGGEQYF	TGCAGCGTTGATCATGTGGGGGGCGAGCAGTACTTC
NA	NA	TRBV7-9	14	TRBJ1-2	CASSPAGANYGYTF	TGTGCCAGCAGCCCAGCGGGAGCTAACTATGGCTACACCTTC
NA	few	TRBV11-2	18	TRBJ2-3	CASSSRRQERFSTDTQYF	TGTGCCAGCAGCTCACGAAGGCAGGAGAGGTTTAGCACAGATACGCAGTATTTT
NA	few	TRBV5-6	14	TRBJ1-5	CASSQGIRNQPQHF	TGTGCCAGCAGCCAAGGAATCCGGAATCAGCCCCAGCATTTT
NA	NA	TRBV5-1	13	TRBJ1-1	CASSPQLNTEAFF	TGCGCCAGCAGCCCTCAGCTTAACACTGAAGCTTTCTTT
TRBD2	few	TRBV4-1	17	TRBJ2-3	CASSQGVSSGSTDTQYF	TGCGCCAGCAGCCAAGGCGTGTCTAGCGGGAGTACAGATACGCAGTATTTT
TRBD2	NA	TRBV19	16	TRBJ2-1	CASSRLAGGRYNEQFF	TGTGCCAGTAGTAGACTAGCGGGAGGTAGGTACAATGAGCAGTTCTTC
NA	few	TRBV7-2	16	TRBJ2-3	CASSFLSFGRIDTQYF	TGTGCCAGCAGCTTTCTATCCTTTGGGCGTATAGATACGCAGTATTTT
NA	many	TRBV20-1	13	TRBJ2-3	CSASRDRSDTQYF	TGCAGTGCCTCGCGGGATAGGTCAGATACGCAGTATTTT
TRBD2	few	TRBV10-3	14	TRBJ2-7	CAIQGSGTPGEQYF	TGTGCCATCCAGGGTAGCGGGACCCCAGGGGAGCAGTACTTC
NA	many	TRBV15	15	TRBJ1-1	CATSRDQGMRTEAFF	TGTGCCACCAGCAGAGATCAGGGGATGAGGACTGAAGCTTTCTTT
NA	many	TRBV10-3	14	TRBJ1-5	CAISDRGSNQPQHF	TGTGCCATCAGTGATCGGGGTAGCAATCAGCCCCAGCATTTT
TRBD2	few	TRBV29-1	12	TRBJ2-5	CSALTSVKTQYF	TGCAGCGCCTTGACTAGCGTGAAGACCCAGTACTTC
NA	NA	TRBV14	14	TRBJ2-5	CASSNRAALGTQYF	TGTGCCAGCAGCAACCGGGCCGCTTTAGGGACCCAGTACTTC
TRBD1	many	TRBV4-1	17	TRBJ2-3	CASSLTFLTGGTDTQYF	TGCGCCAGCAGCCTCACCTTCTTAACAGGGGGCACAGATACGCAGTATTTT
TRBD1	many	TRBV12-3/TRBV12-4	20	TRBJ2-1	CASSPRGLTAGASSYNEQFF	TGTGCCAGCAGTCCCAGGGGGCTGACGGCGGGCGCCAGCTCCTACAATGAGCAGTTCTTC
NA	many	TRBV29-1	15	TRBJ2-3	CSVGMGISSTDTQYF	TGCAGCGTTGGCATGGGGATCTCTAGCACAGATACGCAGTATTTT
TRBD2	few	TRBV4-2	16	TRBJ2-3	CASSQGASGGADTQYF	TGTGCCAGCAGCCAAGGGGCTAGCGGGGGGGCAGATACGCAGTATTTT
NA	NA	TRBV7-2	16	TRBJ2-6	CASSLNSLAGANVLTF	TGTGCCAGCAGCCTAAATAGTCTGGCCGGGGCCAACGTCCTGACTTTC
NA	many	TRBV9	13	TRBJ2-3	CASSVGGTDTQYF	TGTGCCAGCAGCGTAGGGGGCACAGATACGCAGTATTTT
TRBD2	NA	TRBV7-6	16	TRBJ2-3	CASSRTRTSSTDTQYF	TGTGCCAGCAGCAGGACCCGGACTAGCAGCACAGATACGCAGTATTTT
TRBD1	NA	TRBV5-1	15	TRBJ2-5	CASSHRQGASKTQYF	TGCGCCAGCAGTCACAGGCAGGGGGCCTCAAAGACCCAGTACTTC
NA	NA	TRBV6-5	16	TRBJ1-5	CASSDSRSKSNQPQHF	TGTGCCAGCAGTGACTCCCGGTCGAAGAGCAATCAGCCCCAGCATTTT
NA	many	TRBV11-3	13	TRBJ2-5	CASSLQGSETQYF	TGTGCCAGCAGCCTCCAGGGGTCTGAGACCCAGTACTTC
TRBD2	NA	TRBV9	16	TRBJ2-3	CASSPRASGGADTQYF	TGTGCCAGCAGCCCCCGGGCGAGCGGGGGGGCGGATACGCAGTATTTT
TRBD1	NA	TRBV15	19	TRBJ2-1	CATSYGTGSMGTAYNEQFF	TGTGCCACCAGTTACGGGACAGGGTCCATGGGGACCGCATACAATGAGCAGTTCTTC
NA	few	TRBV11-2	14	TRBJ2-1	CASSSITGYNEQFF	TGTGCCAGCAGCTCGATTACAGGTTACAATGAGCAGTTCTTC
TRBD1	NA	TRBV18	14	TRBJ2-7	CASSYRTGEHEQYF	TGTGCCAGCTCCTATCGGACAGGGGAACACGAGCAGTACTTC
TRBD2	NA	TRBV6-2/TRBV6-3	20	TRBJ2-3	CASRPQTAGSSGWGTDTQYF	TGTGCCAGCAGACCACAGACAGCTGGATCTAGCGGGTGGGGCACAGATACGCAGTATTTT
TRBD1	NA	TRBV7-9	15	TRBJ2-5	CASTRRQGRQETQYF	TGTGCCAGCACCCGCAGACAGGGTCGCCAAGAGACCCAGTACTTC
NA	NA	TRBV6-2/TRBV6-3	15	TRBJ2-7	CASSSPTGSHYEQYF	TGTGCCAGCAGTTCGCCCACAGGGTCCCACTACGAGCAGTACTTC
TRBD1	NA	TRBV20-1	13	TRBJ1-2	CSARVGQGFHYTF	TGCAGTGCTAGAGTGGGACAGGGTTTTCACTACACCTTC
NA	NA	TRBV12-3/TRBV12-4	15	TRBJ1-1	CASSLGGAGNTEAFF	TGTGCCAGCAGTTTGGGGGGCGCGGGGAACACTGAAGCTTTCTTT
NA	NA	TRBV30	13	TRBJ2-7	CAWSASLSYEQYF	TGTGCCTGGAGTGCGTCTTTGAGCTACGAGCAGTACTTC
NA	few	TRBV24-1	15	TRBJ2-3	CATSDWGPGTDTQYF	TGTGCCACCAGTGATTGGGGTCCGGGCACAGATACGCAGTATTTT
TRBD2	few	TRBV5-1	16	TRBJ2-5	CASSSAGTSGKETQYF	TGCGCCAGCAGCTCTGCCGGGACTAGCGGGAAAGAGACCCAGTACTTC
NA	few	TRBV20-1	14	TRBJ1-4	CSARSWGPYEKLFF	TGCAGTGCTAGAAGTTGGGGGCCGTATGAAAAACTGTTTTTT
TRBD2	NA	TRBV6-4	16	TRBJ2-3	CASSDHTSGSTDTQYF	TGTGCCAGCAGTGACCATACTAGCGGGAGCACAGATACGCAGTATTTT
NA	few	TRBV20-1	16	TRBJ2-4	CSARGGPGLAKNIQYF	TGCAGTGCTAGAGGGGGTCCAGGACTAGCCAAAAACATTCAGTACTTC
TRBD2	few	TRBV19	15	TRBJ2-7	CASSHLLAGEDEQYF	TGTGCCAGTAGTCATCTTCTAGCGGGAGAAGACGAGCAGTACTTC
NA	few	TRBV29-1	15	TRBJ2-7	CSVVEAKGAGYEQYF	TGCAGCGTTGTGGAGGCAAAGGGAGCAGGCTACGAGCAGTACTTC
NA	few	TRBV27	8	TRBJ1-4	CATRDTNF	TGTGCCACCCGGGACACCAATTTT